This paragraph covers one T cell receptor beta chain sequence. The antigen is undetermined. The entry originates in a study of OX40 agonist ivuxolimab in advanced cancers. General study results and limits: Mean expanded clone counts were higher in CD8+ than CD4+ T cells.

TCRdb keeps only in-frame clones here, not all; method: immunoSEQ multiplex PCR. Found here are around 18,000 clones, 55% to 75% of them singletons; the top ten hold roughly 22%. The CDR3 consists of 13 residues. Germline values: CDR1 SQVTM, CDR2 ANQGSEA. Deletions cut 8 bases from V and 4 bases from J, with 15 bases between. V usage is TRBV29-1 and J usage is TRBJ1-3; D gene ambiguous. The receptor was derived from an adult with an advanced solid tumor such as melanoma, head and neck, liver or kidney cancer. Here the sequenced sample was CD4+ or CD8+ T cells sorted from blood, taken in a trial of the OX40 agonist ivuxolimab. The CDR3 is CSLGRQYGNTIYF. The CDR3 nucleotides read TGCAGCTTGGGCCGGCAGTACGGAAACACCATATATTTT.